This entry is about one TCR beta chain. The specificity of this receptor is unknown. Base qualities are missing; no much larger clone stands one base away. From the cysteine up to the phenylalanine, the CDR3 has a length of 18 residues. The CDR3 DNA has 54 bases and is translated from base 1. Here V drops 4 bases and J drops 1 base, and the junction holds 8 bases not matched to any gene. From a lookup of the germline V gene (reference sequence), CDR1 and CDR2 are SGHNT and YYREEE. The source of the sample is a study of early T cells in non-severe SARS-CoV-2 infection (TCRdb year 2021). About the study as a whole: Because TCR sequencing relied on bulk RNA taken from unsorted whole blood, pairing of alpha and beta chains was not possible.

Here is what the overall study found, with its caveats: VDJdb matching was skewed toward anti-spike CD8 responses and likely underestimated virus-specific expansions by missing private and CD4 specificities.

A case-control design nested within a healthcare worker cohort in London, UK, was used, with weekly nasopharyngeal swab PCR tests and blood sampling performed. Healthcare workers were recruited between 23 and 31 March 2020, during the week of the UK lockdown, and were followed weekly for up to about 15 weeks. Library preparation used 5' RACE. Sequencing was performed on a NextSeq 500. The TCR library protocol attached unique molecular identifiers to individual cDNA molecules to correct for sequencing error and PCR bias. TCR alpha and beta chains were both sequenced, and the abundances of alpha and beta sequences in each sample were closely correlated with each other. The original methods were these. Decombinator V4 was used to perform V gene, J gene and CDR3 annotation of TCR sequences. Expanded TCRs were defined as changing significantly between any two time points under a Poisson model with p below 0.0001. Abundances of TCRs were expressed as counts per million after normalisation to the total number of TCRs sequenced in each sample. TRAV1-2 paired with TRAJ12, TRAJ20 or TRAJ33 defined MAIT TCRs, while TRAV10 paired with TRAJ18 defined iNKT TCRs. VDJdb, accessed 1 November 2021, was searched for CMV, EBV and SARS-CoV-2 annotated TCRs, with TCRs annotated for multiple antigens excluded. Using fastp trimming at Q25 and MiXCR clonotype assembly, TCRdb reanalyzed the public sequencing data and kept in-frame beta chains. All rows with the same CDR3 protein become a single entry with the most common DNA and genes. TCRdb, not the authors, supplied the V and J calls. This sample holds approximately 70,000 distinct CDR3 sequences; about 10% were observed only once. The ten largest clones add up to roughly 6.8% of the sample.

The V gene is TRBV5-4 and the J gene is TRBJ2-3, and 14 junctional nucleotides match TRBD2. Sequenced: whole blood. This TCR was sampled from an adult who was a healthcare worker with PCR-confirmed SARS-CoV-2 infection or an uninfected control (not recorded which). The CDR3 sequence is CASSPGTSGGIGTDTQYF. The nucleotide sequence reads as follows: TGTGCCAGCAGCCCCGGGACTAGCGGGGGAATCGGCACAGATACGCAGTATTTT. Joined to the reference TRBV5-4 and TRBJ2-3 proteins, this CDR3 gives the full variable domain: ETGVTQSPTHLIKTRGQQVTLRCSSQSGHNTVSWYQQALGQGPQFIFQYYREEENGRGNFPPRFSGLQFPNYSSELNVNALELDDSALYLCASSPGTSGGIGTDTQYFGPGTRLTVL.